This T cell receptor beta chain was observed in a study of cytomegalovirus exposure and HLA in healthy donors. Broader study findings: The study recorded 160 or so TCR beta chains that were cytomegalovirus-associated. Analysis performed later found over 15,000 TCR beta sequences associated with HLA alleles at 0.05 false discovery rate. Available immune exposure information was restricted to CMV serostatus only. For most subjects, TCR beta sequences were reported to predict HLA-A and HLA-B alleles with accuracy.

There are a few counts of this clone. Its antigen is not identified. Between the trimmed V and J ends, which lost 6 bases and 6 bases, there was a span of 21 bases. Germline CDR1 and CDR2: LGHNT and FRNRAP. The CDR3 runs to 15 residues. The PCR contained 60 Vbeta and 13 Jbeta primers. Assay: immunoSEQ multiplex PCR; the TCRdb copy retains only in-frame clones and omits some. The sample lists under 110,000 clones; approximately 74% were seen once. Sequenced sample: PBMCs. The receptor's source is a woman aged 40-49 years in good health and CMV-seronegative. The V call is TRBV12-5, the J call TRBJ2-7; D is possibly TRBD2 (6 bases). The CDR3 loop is CASGWGWTTAAEQYF. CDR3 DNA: TGTGCTAGTGGCTGGGGGTGGACTACCGCGGCCGAGCAGTACTTC.